The 32 T cell receptor beta chains below come from one sample, sequenced in a study of blood T cells in healthy people across ages (dated by TCRdb to the mid-2010s). Library construction relied on 5' RACE. TCRdb lists the instrument as Illumina HiSeq 2500. A second PCR of roughly 6 to 11 cycles was run with a J-beta primer mix and a sample-barcoded 5' primer. TCRdb cleaned the public reads at Q25 with fastp, built clones with MiXCR and kept in-frame beta chains. Under each unique CDR3 protein, matching rows form one entry showing the most common genes and DNA. The sample data list about 730,000 distinct CDR3 sequences, and roughly 45% of these were observed just once. The biggest ten clones account for 20% to 25% of the sample. The specimen sequenced was blood. The receptors stem from a woman in her sixties or seventies in good health.

A few counts support this clonotype. This chain connects TRBV30 to TRBJ1-2; D may be TRBD1 (6 bases). This CDR3 has 13 residues. The germline gives CDR1 GTSNPN, CDR2 SVGIG (reference sequence). Trimming removed 4 bases from V and 3 bases from J, with 12 bases in between. The CDR3 is CAWKVQGDYGYTF. As DNA, the CDR3 is TGTGCCTGGAAAGTACAGGGAGACTATGGCTACACCTTC. Together with reference TRBV30 and TRBJ1-2, the CDR3 gives the full variable domain: SQTIHQWPATLVQPVGSPLSLECTVEGTSNPNLYWYRQAAGRGLQLLFYSVGIGQISSEVPQNLSASRPQDRQFILSSKKLLLSDSGFYLCAWKVQGDYGYTFGSGTRLTVV.

This clonotype was detected once. A much larger clone lies a single base off, so this may be a read error. This chain connects TRBV27 to TRBJ2-7; 11 positions match TRBD1. Per germline, CDR1 MNHEY and CDR2 SMNVEV (reference sequence). The ends lost 3 bases at V and 3 bases at J; junction bases unmatched: 4. The CDR3 has 15 amino acids. CDR3: CASSFSGTGGYEQYF. The CDR3 DNA reads TGTGCCAGCAGTTTCTCCGGGACAGGGGGCTACGAGCAGTACTTC.

On this clonotype: A read error may be the cause here, since a much bigger clone is one base away. This sequence joins TRBV29-1 and TRBJ1-2; D may be TRBD1 (5 bases). With 4 bases removed from V and 7 bases from J, the gap between germline ends came to 16 bases. Germline values: CDR1 SQVTM, CDR2 ANQGSEA. The CDR3 spans 13 residues. CDR3 in amino acids: CSVGPPGGCGYTF. The DNA for the CDR3 is TGCAGCGTTGGTCCGCCGGGGGGATGTGGCTACACCTTC.

J is TRBJ2-5 and V is TRBV20-1; 15 bases match TRBD2. Germline V CDR1 and CDR2: DFQATT, SNEGSKA (reference sequence). The CDR3 spans 15 residues. The V and J ends lost 4 bases and 11 bases, in that order; junction bases with no gene match: 11. The CDR3 region has the DNA TGCAGTGCTACGACCGGGACTAGCGGGGGGTGGGAGCAGTACTTC. Amino acids: CSATTGTSGGWEQYF.

The chain has TRBV20-1 and TRBJ2-7; D not certain. V dropped 2 bases and J dropped 9 bases, with 14 bases sitting between them. CDR3 length equals 12 residues. Germline V lookup: CDR1 DFQATT, CDR2 SNEGSKA (reference sequence). DNA of the CDR3: TGCAGTGCTAGATTGGCCAATCTTGGGCAGTACTTC. This codes for CSARLANLGQYF.

The CDR3 region is CASSFLTSLADTQYF. The CDR3 DNA follows: TGTGCCAGCAGCTTTTTAACTAGCCTCGCAGATACGCAGTATTTT. This rearrangement joins TRBV5-8 to TRBJ2-3; tentatively, D is TRBD2 (6 bases). The CDR3 loop spans 15 amino acids. The V and J ends lost 2 bases and 4 bases respectively, with 14 bases between them. CDR1 is SGHTS and CDR2 is YDEGEE in the germline V gene.

This clonotype was counted between two and nine times. In DNA, the CDR3 is TGCGCCAGCAGCCGCGTGGGAACCCGAGGAGGGGCCTACGAGCAGTACTTC. This translates into CASSRVGTRGGAYEQYF. This sequence joins TRBV5-1 and TRBJ2-7; D might be TRBD2 (6 bases). Germline CDR1 is SGHRS and CDR2 is YFSETQ. Between the trimmed V and J ends, which lost 4 bases and 2 bases, there was a span of 22 bases. The CDR3 contains 17 residues. Full variable domain (outside the CDR3, taken from reference TRBV5-1 and TRBJ2-7): KAGVTQTPRYLIKTRGQQVTLSCSPISGHRSVSWYQQTPGQGLQFLFEYFSETQRNKGNFPGRFSGRQFSNSRSEMNVSTLELGDSALYLCASSRVGTRGGAYEQYFGPGTRLTVT.

The rearrangement joins TRBV28 to TRBJ2-4, with a weak D call TRBD1 (7 bases). V was cut by 8 bases and J by 13 bases, with 18 bases left in between. CDR3 length equals 12 residues. CDR1 MDHEN and CDR2 SYDVKM come from the germline V gene. The CDR3 coding sequence is TGTGCCAGCCGCGCGGGACAGTTTGAGCAGTACTTC. The encoded protein is CASRAGQFEQYF. The complete variable domain, with remaining parts taken from reference TRBV28 and TRBJ2-4, reads DVKVTQSSRYLVKRTGEKVFLECVQDMDHENMFWYRQDPGLGLRLIYFSYDVKMKEKGDIPEGYSVSREKKERFSLILESASTNQTSMYLCASRAGQFEQYFGAGTRLSVL.

V and J are TRBV20-1 and TRBJ1-1; 8 bases fit TRBD1. The CDR3 totals 13 residues. Germline trimming cut 6 bases from V and 0 bases from J; bases unmatched to any gene: 3. Per germline, CDR1 DFQATT and CDR2 SNEGSKA (reference sequence). The CDR3: CSAWTGMNTEAFF. DNA for the CDR3: TGCAGTGCCTGGACAGGGATGAACACTGAAGCTTTCTTT.

The rearrangement joins TRBV6-5 to TRBJ2-4, with D uncertain. TRBJ2-7 explains the end of the DNA better; the J call may be wrong. Germline CDR1 MNHEY, CDR2 SVGAGI. This CDR3 comprises 13 residues. The CDR3 bases are TGTGCCAGCAGTTATACACTAACCTACGAGCAGTACTTC. As protein: CASSYTLTYEQYF.

The chain combines TRBV6-1 with TRBJ1-5, with 8 bases matching TRBD1. The V gene end was trimmed by 6 bases and the J gene end by 10 bases; junction bases not matched to a gene: 5. The CDR3 runs 12 residues. Germline V gene lookup returns CDR1 MNHNS and CDR2 SASEGT. CDR3 loop: CASRGQVIPQHF. Here the CDR3 DNA reads TGTGCCAGCAGGGGACAGGTAATCCCCCAGCATTTT.

This chain's CDR3 is CASSLQVGTHNEQYF. DNA of the CDR3: TGTGCCAGCAGCTTACAAGTCGGGACACACAACGAGCAGTACTTC. The chain joins TRBV7-3 to TRBJ2-7; the D gene is possibly TRBD1 (6 bases). V was cut by 2 bases and J by 5 bases, with 16 bases left in between. The germline V gene encodes CDR1 SGHTA and CDR2 FQGTGA. The CDR3 contains 15 residues.

This CDR3 is CASSPHSGQETQYF. DNA for the CDR3: TGTGCCAGCAGTCCCCATAGCGGCCAAGAGACCCAGTACTTC. V gene TRBV28 combines with J gene TRBJ2-5; tentative D call: TRBD2 (6 bases). The V gene lost 5 bases and the J gene lost 1 base, with 11 bases spanning the gap. This CDR3 contains 14 residues. Germline V gene lookup returns CDR1 MDHEN and CDR2 SYDVKM.

The rearrangement links TRBV28 to TRBJ2-5; tentative D call: TRBD2 (5 bases). Germline V lookup: CDR1 MDHEN, CDR2 SYDVKM. The CDR3 runs to 11 residues. V lost 2 bases and J lost 10, with 8 bases in between. In DNA, the CDR3 is TGTGCCAGCAGTTTAGAGGGATACCAGTACTTC. As protein: CASSLEGYQYF. The entire variable domain, with the rest obtained from reference TRBV28 and TRBJ2-5, is as follows: DVKVTQSSRYLVKRTGEKVFLECVQDMDHENMFWYRQDPGLGLRLIYFSYDVKMKEKGDIPEGYSVSREKKERFSLILESASTNQTSMYLCASSLEGYQYFGPGTRLLVL.

This clonotype was seen more than once but under ten times. The chain recombines TRBV7-2 with TRBJ2-1; D unresolved. Germline V gives CDR1 SGHTA, CDR2 FQGNSA. V was cut by 5 bases and J by 5 bases, with 13 bases left in between. This CDR3 has 14 residues. As DNA, the CDR3 is TGTGCCAGCAGCCCCCAAGTCCGCAACAATGAGCAGTTCTTC. Protein product: CASSPQVRNNEQFF.

The rearrangement links TRBV25-1 to TRBJ2-1; D perhaps matches TRBD1 (5 bases). From germline, CDR1 is MGHDK and CDR2 SYGVNS. The V gene lost 5 bases and the J gene lost 4 bases, with 15 bases spanning the gap. The CDR3 covers 15 residues. The chain's CDR3 is CASSFQGIFYNEQFF. The DNA for the CDR3 is TGTGCCAGCAGTTTCCAGGGAATATTTTACAATGAGCAGTTCTTC. The whole variable domain, filled in from reference TRBV25-1 and TRBJ2-1, reads EADIYQTPRYLVIGTGKKITLECSQTMGHDKMYWYQQDPGMELHLIHYSYGVNSTEKGDLSSESTVSRIRTEHFPLTLESARPSHTSQYLCASSFQGIFYNEQFFGPGTRLTVL.

This chain links TRBV3-1 with TRBJ2-7; 10 bases fit TRBD2. The CDR3 has 14 residues. Germline CDR1 LGHDT, CDR2 YNNKEL (reference sequence). Unmatched junction bases numbered 6, after V lost 5 bases and J lost 5 bases. CDR3 residues: CASSAGTSVNEQYF. CDR3 nucleotide sequence: TGTGCCAGCAGCGCCGGGACTAGCGTAAACGAGCAGTACTTC.

This clonotype has more than one count but fewer than ten. The chain recombines TRBV7-2 with TRBJ2-7, with 9 bases fitting TRBD1. Germline V lookup: CDR1 SGHTA, CDR2 FQGNSA. CDR3 length: 15 residues. Unmatched junction bases numbered 6, after V lost 1 base and J lost 5 bases. The CDR3 coding sequence is TGTGCCAGCAGCTTAGAGGACAGGGGAAGGCACGAGCAGTACTTC. Translation: CASSLEDRGRHEQYF.

The chain recombines TRBV29-1 with TRBJ2-7; D tentatively fits TRBD1 or TRBD2 (6 bases each). The J call may be mistaken, given a closer DNA end match to TRBJ2-5. Germline V CDR1 and CDR2: SQVTM, ANQGSEA. This CDR3 comprises 15 residues. CDR3 loop: CSVEGAEGLEETQYF. The CDR3 region has the DNA TGCAGCGTTGAGGGGGCGGAGGGATTAGAAGAGACCCAGTACTTC.

The chain links TRBV2 to TRBJ2-1; 11 bases map to TRBD2. Near its end, the DNA agrees better with TRBJ2-7, so the J call may be wrong. The germline CDR1 and CDR2 sequences are SNHLY and FYNNEI. CDR3 size: 16 residues. The CDR3 DNA reads as TGTGCCAGCAGTGAACAGGGGACTAGCGGCTACAATGAGCAGTACTTC. This translates into CASSEQGTSGYNEQYF.

The gene calls are TRBV6-5 and TRBJ1-4; 10 bases fit TRBD1. After removal of 0 bases from V and 4 bases from J, the junction contained 8 bases not matched to a gene. CDR3 length equals 18 residues. Germline CDR1 MNHEY, CDR2 SVGAGI. CDR3 bases: TGTGCCAGCAGTTACTCTGGGACAGGGGCCAGGCTTAATGAAAAACTGTTTTTT. This encodes CASSYSGTGARLNEKLFF.

V and J are TRBV4-3 and TRBJ2-5; TRBD2 is a possible D gene (5 bases). Trimming removed 0 bases from V and 3 bases from J, with 8 bases in between. The CDR3 consists of 14 residues. The germline CDR1 and CDR2 sequences are LGHNA and YSLEER. The CDR3 bases are TGCGCCAGCAGCCAAGACGACGGGAAAGAGACCCAGTACTTC. Translation gives CASSQDDGKETQYF.

The chain combines TRBV3-1 with TRBJ1-2; no clear D. The CDR3 extends over 13 amino acids. V lost 6 bases and J lost 4, with 12 bases in between. Germline V gene sequence: CDR1 LGHDT, CDR2 YNNKEL (reference sequence). The CDR3 bases are TGTGCCAGCAGACCCGCTTATTTCTATGGCTACACCTTC. Its protein product is CASRPAYFYGYTF.

This clonotype was observed at least ten times. The rearrangement joins TRBV4-3 to TRBJ2-7; D possibly matches TRBD1 or TRBD2 (5 bases each). In germline, CDR1 is LGHNA, CDR2 YSLEER. This CDR3 is built from 14 residues. The V gene lost 0 bases and the J gene lost 2 bases, with 8 bases spanning the gap. CDR3 bases: TGCGCCAGCAGCCAAGAAGAGGGGACCTACGAGCAGTACTTC. It encodes CASSQEEGTYEQYF.

The chain links TRBV28 to TRBJ2-1; tentatively, D is TRBD1 (6 bases). The CDR3 extends over 12 amino acids. V lost 6 bases and J 8 bases, leaving 11 bases between the germline ends. The germline CDR1 and CDR2 sequences are MDHEN and SYDVKM. Here the CDR3 reads CASSGQPYEQFF. CDR3 coding DNA: TGTGCCAGCAGCGGACAGCCCTATGAGCAGTTCTTC. The complete variable domain, with remaining parts taken from reference TRBV28 and TRBJ2-1, reads DVKVTQSSRYLVKRTGEKVFLECVQDMDHENMFWYRQDPGLGLRLIYFSYDVKMKEKGDIPEGYSVSREKKERFSLILESASTNQTSMYLCASSGQPYEQFFGPGTRLTVL.

The chain is built from TRBV20-1 and TRBJ1-1; maybe TRBD1 (6 bases). V was shortened by 3 bases and J by 1 base, with 12 bases between the two germline ends. Per the germline V gene, CDR1 is DFQATT and CDR2 is SNEGSKA (reference sequence). The CDR3 has 14 amino acids. CDR3 residues: CSASRTAENTEAFF. CDR3 coding DNA: TGCAGTGCTAGCCGGACAGCAGAGAACACTGAAGCTTTCTTT.

The chain employs TRBV9 and TRBJ1-1; D gene unclear. CDR3 length: 13 amino acids. Trimming removed 0 bases at V and 4 bases at J, with 7 bases between. Germline values: CDR1 SGDLS, CDR2 YYNGEE. CDR3 nucleotides: TGTGCCAGCAGCGTAGGGGGAACCACTGAAGCTTTCTTT. Translated, it gives CASSVGGTTEAFF.

The chain is built from TRBV11-2 and TRBJ2-1; no clear D. Germline V lookup: CDR1 SGHAT, CDR2 FQNNGV. The CDR3 totals 16 residues. The V end was cut by 4 bases, the J end by 4 bases, with 17 bases between. Here the CDR3 reads CASSSRASAQYNEQFF. DNA of the CDR3: TGTGCCAGCAGCTCCCGCGCCTCAGCCCAGTACAATGAGCAGTTCTTC.

As to this clonotype: At one boundary the junction diverges from the germline segment, which might be a read error. The chain recombines TRBV4-2 with TRBJ2-3, with 12 bases aligning to TRBD1. The CDR3 has 15 residues. Germline CDR1 is LGHNA and CDR2 is YNFKEQ. The CDR3 reads CVSSPRDRGPHTQYF. CDR3 bases: TGTGTCAGCAGCCCCCGGGACAGGGGGCCCCATACGCAGTATTTT.

This chain uses TRBV20-1 with TRBJ1-1; D might be TRBD1 (5 bases). The CDR3 sequence is 14 residues long. Germline V lookup: CDR1 DFQATT, CDR2 SNEGSKA (reference sequence). The V and J ends lost 1 base and 1 base respectively, with 10 bases between them. The CDR3 sequence is CSARVPRGNTEAFF. The CDR3 DNA is TGCAGTGCTAGAGTCCCGAGGGGGAACACTGAAGCTTTCTTT.

Remarks on this clonotype: A much larger clonotype is one base distant, so this may be a read error. CDR3 nucleotides: TGTGCCAGCGGGGGATCCGTGCAGTACTTC. Protein: CASGGSVQYF. The V call is TRBV6-1, the J call TRBJ2-4; either TRBD1 or TRBD2 may fit D (5 bases each). Germline values: CDR1 MNHNS, CDR2 SASEGT. The V gene lost 8 bases and the J gene lost 13 bases, with 12 bases spanning the gap. This CDR3 region has 10 residues.

This clonotype was recorded a few times. The chain is built from TRBV2 and TRBJ2-1; TRBD1 might be the D (6 bases). V lost 4 bases and J lost 10, with 11 bases in between. This CDR3 is built from 12 residues. The V gene's germline CDR1 is SNHLY and CDR2 FYNNEI. CDR3 protein: CASSGGQNEQFF. The CDR3 DNA follows: TGTGCCAGCAGTGGAGGACAGAACGAGCAGTTCTTC.